The present T cell receptor beta chain was sequenced within a study of CD8 T cells in Susac syndrome. The study, taken as a whole, reports: TCR sequencing and HLA analysis covered a relatively small number of individuals.

The authors carried out high-throughput sequencing of TCR beta. They applied it to CD8+ and CD4+ T cells obtained from blood. The CD8+ and CD4+ T cells were negatively isolated, with the TEMRA cells enriched by FACS. Random hexamers were used to reverse transcribe an amount of roughly 0.5 to 1 ug RNA. Coverage of TCR beta CDR3 amplification by immunoSEQ multiplex PCR extended to 54 Vbeta and 13 Jbeta. TCRdb re-analysed the immunoSEQ multiplex PCR reads in MiXCR, keeping a single row per CDR3 protein. The table includes tens of thousands of distinct CDR3 sequences, 85% to 95% detected once. As regards this clonotype: Its antigen is unknown.

Losses at the gene ends were 3 bases for V and 2 bases for J; bases not matched to a gene: 5. There are 15 residues in the CDR3. In germline, CDR1 is SGHTA, CDR2 FQGNSA. This TCR was recovered from a human donor with Susac syndrome. Sequencing was performed on CD4+ T cells from PBMCs. This chain uses TRBV7-2 with TRBJ2-3; the match to TRBD2 covers 7 bases. The CDR3 sequence is CASSFSRGTTDTQYF. The DNA for the CDR3 is TGTGCCAGCAGCTTCTCGCGGGGGACCACAGATACGCAGTATTTT.